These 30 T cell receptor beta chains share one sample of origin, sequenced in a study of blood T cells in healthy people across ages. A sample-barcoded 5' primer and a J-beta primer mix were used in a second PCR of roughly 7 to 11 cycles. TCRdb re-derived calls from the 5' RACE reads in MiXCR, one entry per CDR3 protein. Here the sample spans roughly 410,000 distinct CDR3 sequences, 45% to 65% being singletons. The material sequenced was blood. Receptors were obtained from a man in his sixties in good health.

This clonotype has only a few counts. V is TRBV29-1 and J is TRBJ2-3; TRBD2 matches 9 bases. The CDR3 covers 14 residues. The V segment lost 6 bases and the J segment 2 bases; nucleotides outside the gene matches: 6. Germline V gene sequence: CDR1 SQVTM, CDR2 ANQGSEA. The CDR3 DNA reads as TGCAGCGTCAGCGGGAGGCCGGCCACAGATACGCAGTATTTT. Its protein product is CSVSGRPATDTQYF.

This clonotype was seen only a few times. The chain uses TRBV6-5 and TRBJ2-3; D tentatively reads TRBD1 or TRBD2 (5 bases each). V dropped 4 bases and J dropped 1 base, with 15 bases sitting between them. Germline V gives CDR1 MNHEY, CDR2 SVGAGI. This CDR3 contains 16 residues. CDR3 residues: CASSSRRGVGTDTQYF. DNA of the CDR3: TGTGCCAGCAGTTCCCGTAGAGGGGTTGGCACAGATACGCAGTATTTT.

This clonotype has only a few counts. The CDR3, as DNA: TGCGCCAGCAGCCAAGATGAGTGGAATGAGCAGTTCTTC. This codes for CASSQDEWNEQFF. This sequence joins TRBV4-3 and TRBJ2-1; D is unresolved. Looked up from germline, CDR1 is LGHNA and CDR2 is YSLEER. CDR3 length equals 13 residues. V lost 0 bases, J lost 7 bases, and 7 bases lay in between.

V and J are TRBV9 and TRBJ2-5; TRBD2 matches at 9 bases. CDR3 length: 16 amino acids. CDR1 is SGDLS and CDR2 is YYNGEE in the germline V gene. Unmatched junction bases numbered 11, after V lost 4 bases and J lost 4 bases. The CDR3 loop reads CASSLRGTSLSETQYF. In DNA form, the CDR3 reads TGTGCCAGCAGCCTTCGAGGGACTAGCCTCTCAGAGACCCAGTACTTC.

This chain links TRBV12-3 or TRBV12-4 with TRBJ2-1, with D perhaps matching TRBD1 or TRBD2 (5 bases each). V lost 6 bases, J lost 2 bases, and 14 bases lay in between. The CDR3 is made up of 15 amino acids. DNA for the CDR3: TGTGCCAGCAGCACTCTCCGAGGGGCCTACAATGAGCAGTTCTTC. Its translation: CASSTLRGAYNEQFF.

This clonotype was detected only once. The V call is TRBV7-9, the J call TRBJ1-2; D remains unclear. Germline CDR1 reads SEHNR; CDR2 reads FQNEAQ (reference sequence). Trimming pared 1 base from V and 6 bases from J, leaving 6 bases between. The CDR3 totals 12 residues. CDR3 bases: TGTGCCAGCAGCTTAGGAGTGGATGGCTACACCTTC. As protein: CASSLGVDGYTF.

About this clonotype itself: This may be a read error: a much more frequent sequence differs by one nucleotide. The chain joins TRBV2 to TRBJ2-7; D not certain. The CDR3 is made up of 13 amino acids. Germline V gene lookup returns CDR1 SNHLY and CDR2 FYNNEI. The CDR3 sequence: CAGSDNRIYEQYF. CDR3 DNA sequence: TGTGCCGGCAGTGATAACAGAATCTACGAGCAGTACTTC. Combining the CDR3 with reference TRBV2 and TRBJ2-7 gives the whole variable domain EPEVTQTPSHQVTQMGQEVILRCVPISNHLYFYWYRQILGQKVEFLVSFYNNEISEKSEIFDDQFSVERPDGSNFTLKIRSTKLEDSAMYFCAGSDNRIYEQYFGPGTRLTVT.

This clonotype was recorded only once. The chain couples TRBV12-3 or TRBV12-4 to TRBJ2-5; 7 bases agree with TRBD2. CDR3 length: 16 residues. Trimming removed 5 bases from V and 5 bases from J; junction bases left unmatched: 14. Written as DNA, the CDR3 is TGTGCCAGCAGTAGATCCGCTAGCGGCTGGGGGGAGACCCAGTACTTC. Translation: CASSRSASGWGETQYF.

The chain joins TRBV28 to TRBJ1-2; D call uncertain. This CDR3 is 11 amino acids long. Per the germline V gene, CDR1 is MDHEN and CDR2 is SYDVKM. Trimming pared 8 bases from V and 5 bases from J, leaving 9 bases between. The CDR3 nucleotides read TGTGCCAGCGACGGAGAATATGGCTACACCTTC. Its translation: CASDGEYGYTF.

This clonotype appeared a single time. CDR3 amino acids: CASGHRAFRGNEQFF. The CDR3 region has the DNA TGTGCCAGCGGCCACCGGGCCTTCAGGGGCAATGAGCAGTTCTTC. The chain is built from TRBV27 and TRBJ2-1; weak D call: TRBD1 (6 bases). Germline-derived CDR1 and CDR2 are MNHEY and SMNVEV (reference sequence). The CDR3 is 15 residues long. V gave up 8 bases and J gave up 6 bases, with 20 bases separating them.

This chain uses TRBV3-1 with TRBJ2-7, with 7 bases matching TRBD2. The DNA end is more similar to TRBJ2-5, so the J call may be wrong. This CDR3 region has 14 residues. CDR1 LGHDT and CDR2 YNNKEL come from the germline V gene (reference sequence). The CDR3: CASSQLGREETQYF. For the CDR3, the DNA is TGTGCCAGCAGCCAACTGGGGAGGGAAGAGACCCAGTACTTC.

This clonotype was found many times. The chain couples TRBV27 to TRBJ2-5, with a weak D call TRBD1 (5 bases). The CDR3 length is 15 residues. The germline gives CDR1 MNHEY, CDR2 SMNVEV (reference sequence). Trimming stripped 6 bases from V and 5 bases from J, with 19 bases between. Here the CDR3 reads CASSTIIGARETQYF. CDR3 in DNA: TGTGCCAGCAGCACAATTATTGGGGCCCGGGAGACCCAGTACTTC.

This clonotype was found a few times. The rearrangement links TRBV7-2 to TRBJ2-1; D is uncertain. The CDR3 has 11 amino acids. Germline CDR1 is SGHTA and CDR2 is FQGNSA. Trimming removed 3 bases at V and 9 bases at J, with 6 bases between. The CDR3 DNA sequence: TGTGCCAGCAGCTTCCGGAGTGAGCAGTTCTTC. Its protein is CASSFRSEQFF.

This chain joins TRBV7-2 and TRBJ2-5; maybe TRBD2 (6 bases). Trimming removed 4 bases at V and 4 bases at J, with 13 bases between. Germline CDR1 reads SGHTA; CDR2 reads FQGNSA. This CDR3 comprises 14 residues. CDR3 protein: CASSSGLPGETQYF. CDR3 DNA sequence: TGTGCCAGCAGCTCGGGACTGCCCGGAGAGACCCAGTACTTC.

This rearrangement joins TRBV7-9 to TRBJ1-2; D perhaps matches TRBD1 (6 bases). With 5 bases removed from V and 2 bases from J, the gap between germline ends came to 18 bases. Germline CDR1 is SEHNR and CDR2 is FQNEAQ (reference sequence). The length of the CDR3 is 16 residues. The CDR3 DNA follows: TGTGCCAGCAGCAGGGGGGGAGCTTACTCGAACTATGGCTACACCTTC. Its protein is CASSRGGAYSNYGYTF.

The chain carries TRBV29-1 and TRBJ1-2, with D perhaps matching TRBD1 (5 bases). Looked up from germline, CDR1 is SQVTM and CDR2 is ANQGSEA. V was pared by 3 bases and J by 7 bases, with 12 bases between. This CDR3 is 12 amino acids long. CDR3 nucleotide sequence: TGCAGCGTTGAGAATGGGGGAGGTGGCTACACCTTC. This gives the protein CSVENGGGGYTF.

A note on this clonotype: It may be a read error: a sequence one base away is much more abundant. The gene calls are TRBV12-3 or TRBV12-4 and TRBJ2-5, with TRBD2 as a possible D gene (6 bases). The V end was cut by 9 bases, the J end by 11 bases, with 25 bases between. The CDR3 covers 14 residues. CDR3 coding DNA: TGTGCCAGTTGGAGGGACCTTGGGGTGGGTGAGCAGTACTTC. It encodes CASWRDLGVGEQYF.

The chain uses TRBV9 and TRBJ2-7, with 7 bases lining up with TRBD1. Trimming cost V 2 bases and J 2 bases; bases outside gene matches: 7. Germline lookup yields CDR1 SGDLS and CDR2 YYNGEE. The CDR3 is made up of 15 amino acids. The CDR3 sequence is CASSVGTDGPYEQYF. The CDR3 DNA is TGTGCCAGCAGCGTCGGGACAGACGGCCCCTACGAGCAGTACTTC.

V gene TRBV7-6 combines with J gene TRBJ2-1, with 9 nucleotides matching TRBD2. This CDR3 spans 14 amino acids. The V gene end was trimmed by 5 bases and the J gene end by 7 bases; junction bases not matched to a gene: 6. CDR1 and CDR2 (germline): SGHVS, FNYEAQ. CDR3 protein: CASSPSGRQNEQFF. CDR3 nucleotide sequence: TGTGCCAGCAGCCCGAGCGGGAGGCAAAATGAGCAGTTCTTC.

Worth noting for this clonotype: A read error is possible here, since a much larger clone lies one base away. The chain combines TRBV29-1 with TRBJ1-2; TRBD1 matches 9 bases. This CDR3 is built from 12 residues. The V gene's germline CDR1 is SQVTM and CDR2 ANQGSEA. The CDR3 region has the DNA TGCAGCGCGGGACAGGGCGACTATGGCAACACCTTC. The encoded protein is CSAGQGDYGNTF.

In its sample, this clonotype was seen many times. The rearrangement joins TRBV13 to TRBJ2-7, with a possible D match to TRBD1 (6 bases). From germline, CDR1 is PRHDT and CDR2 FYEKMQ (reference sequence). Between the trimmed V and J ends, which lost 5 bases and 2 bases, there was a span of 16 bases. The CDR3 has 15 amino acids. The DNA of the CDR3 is TGTGCCAGCAGCCCTAAGCCCTGGGACACCTACGAGCAGTACTTC. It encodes CASSPKPWDTYEQYF. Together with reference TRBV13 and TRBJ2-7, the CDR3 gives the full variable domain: AAGVIQSPRHLIKEKRETATLKCYPIPRHDTVYWYQQGPGQDPQFLISFYEKMQSDKGSIPDRFSAQQFSDYHSELNMSSLELGDSALYFCASSPKPWDTYEQYFGPGTRLTVT.

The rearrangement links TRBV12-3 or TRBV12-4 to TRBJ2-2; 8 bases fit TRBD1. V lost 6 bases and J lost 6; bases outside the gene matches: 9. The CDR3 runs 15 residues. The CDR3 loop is CASRAGTGWAGELFF. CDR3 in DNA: TGTGCCAGCAGAGCCGGGACAGGATGGGCCGGGGAGCTGTTTTTT.

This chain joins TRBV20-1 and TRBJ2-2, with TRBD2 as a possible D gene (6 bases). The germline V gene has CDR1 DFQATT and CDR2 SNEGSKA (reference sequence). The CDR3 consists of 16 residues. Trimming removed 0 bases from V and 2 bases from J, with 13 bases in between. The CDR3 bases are TGCAGTGCTAGAGATCTGGAGGGCTTTAACACCGGGGAGCTGTTTTTT. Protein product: CSARDLEGFNTGELFF.

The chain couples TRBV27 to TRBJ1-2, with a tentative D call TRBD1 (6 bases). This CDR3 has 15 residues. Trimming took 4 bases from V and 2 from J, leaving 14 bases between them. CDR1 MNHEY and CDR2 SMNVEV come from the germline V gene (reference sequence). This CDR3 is CASSSQGTKNYGYTF. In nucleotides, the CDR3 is TGTGCCAGCAGTTCTCAAGGGACAAAAAACTATGGCTACACCTTC.

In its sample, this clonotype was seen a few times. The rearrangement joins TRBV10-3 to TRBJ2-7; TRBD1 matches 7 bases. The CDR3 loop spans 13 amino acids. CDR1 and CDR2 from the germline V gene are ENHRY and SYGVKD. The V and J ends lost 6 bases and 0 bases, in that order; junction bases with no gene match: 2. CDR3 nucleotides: TGTGCCATCAGGGGACAGAGCTCCTACGAGCAGTACTTC. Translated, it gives CAIRGQSSYEQYF.

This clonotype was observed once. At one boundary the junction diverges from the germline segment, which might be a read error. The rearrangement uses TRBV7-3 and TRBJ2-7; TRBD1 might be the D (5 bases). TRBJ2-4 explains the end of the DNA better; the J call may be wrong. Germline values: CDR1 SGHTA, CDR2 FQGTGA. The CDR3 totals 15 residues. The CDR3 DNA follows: TGTACCAGCAGCCCCCGTGCAGGGCCCATGTACATTCAGTACTTC. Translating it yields CTSSPRAGPMYIQYF.

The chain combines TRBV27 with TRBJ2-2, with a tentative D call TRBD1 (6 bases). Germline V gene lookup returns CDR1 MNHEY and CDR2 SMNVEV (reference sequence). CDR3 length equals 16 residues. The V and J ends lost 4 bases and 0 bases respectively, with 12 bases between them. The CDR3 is CASSSPRTANTGELFF. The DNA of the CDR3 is TGTGCCAGCAGTTCCCCCCGGACAGCGAACACCGGGGAGCTGTTTTTT.

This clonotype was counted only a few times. For the CDR3, the DNA is TGTGCCAGCAGCAGACTAGAAGGAGCGAGCACAGATACGCAGTATTTT. It encodes CASSRLEGASTDTQYF. The chain recombines TRBV9 with TRBJ2-3; TRBD2 might be the D (6 bases). V was clipped by 4 bases and J by 0 bases, with 15 bases between them. The CDR3 has 16 residues. CDR1 and CDR2 (germline): SGDLS, YYNGEE. The variable domain in full, with the rest retrieved from reference TRBV9 and TRBJ2-3, is DSGVTQTPKHLITATGQRVTLRCSPRSGDLSVYWYQQSLDQGLQFLIQYYNGEERAKGNILERFSAQQFPDLHSELNLSSLELGDSALYFCASSRLEGASTDTQYFGPGTRLTVL.

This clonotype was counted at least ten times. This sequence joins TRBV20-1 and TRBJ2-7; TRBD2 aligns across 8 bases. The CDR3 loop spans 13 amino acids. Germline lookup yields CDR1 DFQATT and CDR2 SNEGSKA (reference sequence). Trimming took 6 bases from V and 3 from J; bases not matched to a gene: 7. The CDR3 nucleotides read TGCAGTGCCCGGGGGGGCCCAATCTACGAGCAGTACTTC. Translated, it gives CSARGGPIYEQYF.

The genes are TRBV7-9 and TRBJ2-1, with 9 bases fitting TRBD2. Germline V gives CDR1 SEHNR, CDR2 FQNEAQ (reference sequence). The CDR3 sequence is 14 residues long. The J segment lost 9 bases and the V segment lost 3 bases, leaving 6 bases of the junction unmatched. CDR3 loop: CASSFAGTSSEQFF. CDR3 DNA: TGTGCCAGCAGCTTTGCCGGGACTAGCAGTGAGCAGTTCTTC.